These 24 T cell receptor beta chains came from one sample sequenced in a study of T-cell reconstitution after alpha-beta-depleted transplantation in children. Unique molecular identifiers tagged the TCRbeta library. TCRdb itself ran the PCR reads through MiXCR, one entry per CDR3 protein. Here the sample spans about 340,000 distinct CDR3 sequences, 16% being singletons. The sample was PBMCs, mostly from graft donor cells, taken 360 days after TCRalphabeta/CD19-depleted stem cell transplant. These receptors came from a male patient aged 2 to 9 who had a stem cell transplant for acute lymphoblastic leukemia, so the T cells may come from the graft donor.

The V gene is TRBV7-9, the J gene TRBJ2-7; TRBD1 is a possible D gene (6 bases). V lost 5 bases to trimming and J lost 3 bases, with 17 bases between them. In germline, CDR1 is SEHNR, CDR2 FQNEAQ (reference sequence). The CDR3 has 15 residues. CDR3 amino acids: CASSLLGPDSYEQYF. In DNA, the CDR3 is TGTGCCAGCAGCCTACTAGGCCCGGACAGCTACGAGCAGTACTTC.

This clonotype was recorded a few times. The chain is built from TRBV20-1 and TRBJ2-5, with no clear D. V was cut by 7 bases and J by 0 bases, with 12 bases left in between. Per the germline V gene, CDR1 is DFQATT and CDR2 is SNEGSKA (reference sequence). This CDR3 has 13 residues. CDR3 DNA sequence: TGCAGTGGTAACGCGCAGGACCAAGAGACCCAGTACTTC. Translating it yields CSGNAQDQETQYF.

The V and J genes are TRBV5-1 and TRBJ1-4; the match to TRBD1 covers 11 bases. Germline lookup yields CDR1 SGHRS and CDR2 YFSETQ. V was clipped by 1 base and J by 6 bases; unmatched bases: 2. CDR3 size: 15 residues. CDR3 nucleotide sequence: TGCGCCAGCAGCTTGTCGGGACAGGGGGATGAAAAACTGTTTTTT. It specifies CASSLSGQGDEKLFF.

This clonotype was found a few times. The CDR3 DNA sequence: TGCAGCGTTGGAGGGAGGGCCGCTGAGCAGTTCTTC. The encoded protein is CSVGGRAAEQFF. This sequence joins TRBV29-1 and TRBJ2-1; TRBD2 agrees at 7 bases. V shed 4 bases, J shed 9 bases, and the junction held 6 bases outside the gene matches. This CDR3 region has 12 residues. Germline CDR1 is SQVTM and CDR2 is ANQGSEA.

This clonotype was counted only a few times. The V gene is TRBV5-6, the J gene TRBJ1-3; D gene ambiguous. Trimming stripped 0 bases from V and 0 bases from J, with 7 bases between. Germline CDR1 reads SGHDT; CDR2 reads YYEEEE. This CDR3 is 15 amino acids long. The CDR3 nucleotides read TGTGCCAGCAGCTTGGGGCCCCACTCTGGAAACACCATATATTTT. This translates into CASSLGPHSGNTIYF.

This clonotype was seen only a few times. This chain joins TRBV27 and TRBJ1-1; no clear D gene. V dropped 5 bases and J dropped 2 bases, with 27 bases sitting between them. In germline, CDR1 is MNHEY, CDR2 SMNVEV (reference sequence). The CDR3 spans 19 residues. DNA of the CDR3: TGTGCCAGCAGTCCACCTCACAAGTACTTCAGTCTCTCCAACACTGAAGCTTTCTTT. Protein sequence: CASSPPHKYFSLSNTEAFF.

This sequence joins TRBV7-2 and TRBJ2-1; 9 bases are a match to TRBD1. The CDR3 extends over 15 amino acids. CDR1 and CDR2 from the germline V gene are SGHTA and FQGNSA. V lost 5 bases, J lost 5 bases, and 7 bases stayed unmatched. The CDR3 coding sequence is TGTGCCAGCAGCACCGGGACAGGGCGGCACAATGAGCAGTTCTTC. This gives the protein CASSTGTGRHNEQFF.

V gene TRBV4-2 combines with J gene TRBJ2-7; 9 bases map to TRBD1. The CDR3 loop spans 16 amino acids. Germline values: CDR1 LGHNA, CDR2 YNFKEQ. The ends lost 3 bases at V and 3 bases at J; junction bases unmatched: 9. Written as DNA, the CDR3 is TGTGCCAGCAGCCACTCAACAGGGGGCAATCGCTACGAGCAGTACTTC. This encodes CASSHSTGGNRYEQYF.

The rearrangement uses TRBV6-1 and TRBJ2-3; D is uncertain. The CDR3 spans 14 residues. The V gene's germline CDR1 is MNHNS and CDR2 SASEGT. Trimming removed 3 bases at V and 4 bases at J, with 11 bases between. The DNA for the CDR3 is TGTGCCAGCAGTGATCTTCGCGCATCAGATACGCAGTATTTT. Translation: CASSDLRASDTQYF.

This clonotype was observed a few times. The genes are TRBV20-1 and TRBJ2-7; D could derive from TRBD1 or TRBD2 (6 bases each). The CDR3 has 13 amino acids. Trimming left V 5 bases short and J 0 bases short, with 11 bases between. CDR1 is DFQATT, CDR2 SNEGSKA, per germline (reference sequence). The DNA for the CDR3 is TGCAGTGCTTCACAGGGACTCTCCTACGAGCAGTACTTC. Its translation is CSASQGLSYEQYF.

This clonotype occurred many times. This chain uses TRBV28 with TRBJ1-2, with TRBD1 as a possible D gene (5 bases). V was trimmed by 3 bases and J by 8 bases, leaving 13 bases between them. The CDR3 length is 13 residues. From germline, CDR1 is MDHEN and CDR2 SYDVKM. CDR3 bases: TGTGCCAGCAGTTTGGCAGGGTCAGGCGGCTACACCTTC. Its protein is CASSLAGSGGYTF.

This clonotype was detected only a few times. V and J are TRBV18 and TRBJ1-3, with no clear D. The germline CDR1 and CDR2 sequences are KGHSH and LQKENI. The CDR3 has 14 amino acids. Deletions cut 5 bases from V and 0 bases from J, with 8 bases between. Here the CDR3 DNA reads TGTGCCAGCTCAAGCCAGATCTCTGGAAACACCATATATTTT. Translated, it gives CASSSQISGNTIYF.

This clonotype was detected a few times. The CDR3 protein is CASSYGLAYTGELFF. CDR3 bases: TGTGCCAGCAGTTACGGGCTAGCGTACACCGGGGAGCTGTTTTTT. The chain uses TRBV6-5 and TRBJ2-2; D may be TRBD2 (6 bases). Looked up from germline, CDR1 is MNHEY and CDR2 is SVGAGI. The CDR3 spans 15 residues. V gave up 2 bases and J gave up 3 bases, with 10 bases separating them.

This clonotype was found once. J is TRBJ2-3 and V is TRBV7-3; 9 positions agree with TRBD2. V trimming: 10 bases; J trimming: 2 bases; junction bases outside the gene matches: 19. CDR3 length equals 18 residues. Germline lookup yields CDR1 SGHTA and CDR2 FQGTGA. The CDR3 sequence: CAISGGGVAGVDTDTQYF. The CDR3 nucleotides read TGTGCCATCAGTGGTGGGGGAGTAGCGGGAGTCGACACAGATACGCAGTATTTT.

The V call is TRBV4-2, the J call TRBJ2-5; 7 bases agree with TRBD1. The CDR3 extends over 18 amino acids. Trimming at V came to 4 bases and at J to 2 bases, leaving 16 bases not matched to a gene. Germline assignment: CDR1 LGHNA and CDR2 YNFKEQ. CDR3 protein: CASSLSGTVAPIQETQYF. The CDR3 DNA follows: TGTGCCAGCAGCCTGTCCGGGACAGTGGCCCCGATTCAAGAGACCCAGTACTTC.

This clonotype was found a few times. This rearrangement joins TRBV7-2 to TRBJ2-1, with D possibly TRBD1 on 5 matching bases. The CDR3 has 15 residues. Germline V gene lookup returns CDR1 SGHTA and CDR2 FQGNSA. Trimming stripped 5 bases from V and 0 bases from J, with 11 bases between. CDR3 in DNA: TGTGCCAGCAGCACAACAGGTCCCTCCTACAATGAGCAGTTCTTC. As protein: CASSTTGPSYNEQFF.

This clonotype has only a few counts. The CDR3, as DNA: TGTGCCAGCAGTTCCCACCGACAAGGAAACACCATATATTTT. It yields the protein CASSSHRQGNTIYF. The chain recombines TRBV28 with TRBJ1-3; unclear D gene. Per germline, CDR1 MDHEN and CDR2 SYDVKM. The CDR3 is 14 amino acids. V gave up 4 bases and J gave up 4 bases, with 11 bases separating them.

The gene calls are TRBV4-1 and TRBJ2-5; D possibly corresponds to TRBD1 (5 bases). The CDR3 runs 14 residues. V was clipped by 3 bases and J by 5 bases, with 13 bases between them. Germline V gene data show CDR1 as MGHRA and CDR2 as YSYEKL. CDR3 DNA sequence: TGCGCCAGCAGCCATGCAGGGTTCTCGGAGACCCAGTACTTC. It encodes CASSHAGFSETQYF.

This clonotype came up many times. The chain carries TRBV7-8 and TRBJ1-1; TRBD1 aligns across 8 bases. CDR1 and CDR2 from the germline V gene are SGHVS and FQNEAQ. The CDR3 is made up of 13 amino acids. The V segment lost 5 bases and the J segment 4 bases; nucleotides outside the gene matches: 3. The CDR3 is CASSPQGATEAFF. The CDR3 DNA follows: TGTGCCAGCAGCCCCCAGGGGGCCACTGAAGCTTTCTTT.

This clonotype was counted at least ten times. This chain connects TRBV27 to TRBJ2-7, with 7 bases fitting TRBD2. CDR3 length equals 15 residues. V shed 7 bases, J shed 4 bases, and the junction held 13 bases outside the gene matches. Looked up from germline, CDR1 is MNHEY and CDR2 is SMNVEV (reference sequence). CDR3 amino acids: CASMGRVRSAYEQYF. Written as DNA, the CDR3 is TGTGCCAGCATGGGGAGGGTCCGATCGGCGTACGAGCAGTACTTC.

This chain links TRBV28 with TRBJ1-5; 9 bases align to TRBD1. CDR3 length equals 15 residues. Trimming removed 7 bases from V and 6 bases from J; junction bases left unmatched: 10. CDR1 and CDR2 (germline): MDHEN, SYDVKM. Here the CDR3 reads CASTPPDRGIQPQHF. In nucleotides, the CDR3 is TGTGCCAGCACTCCTCCGGACAGGGGAATTCAGCCCCAGCATTTT.

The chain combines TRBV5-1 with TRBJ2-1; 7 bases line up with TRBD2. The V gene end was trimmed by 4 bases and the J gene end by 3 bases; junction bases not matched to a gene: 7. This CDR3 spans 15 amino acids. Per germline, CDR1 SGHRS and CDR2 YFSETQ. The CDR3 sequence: CASSLGTNNYNEQFF. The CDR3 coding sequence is TGCGCCAGCAGCCTCGGGACTAACAACTACAATGAGCAGTTCTTC.

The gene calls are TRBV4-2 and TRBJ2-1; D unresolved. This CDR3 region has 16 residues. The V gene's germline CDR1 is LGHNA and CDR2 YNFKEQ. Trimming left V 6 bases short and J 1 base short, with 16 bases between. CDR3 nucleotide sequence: TGTGCCAGCAGGCCCTACGGCGGATTGTCCTACAATGAGCAGTTCTTC. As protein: CASRPYGGLSYNEQFF.

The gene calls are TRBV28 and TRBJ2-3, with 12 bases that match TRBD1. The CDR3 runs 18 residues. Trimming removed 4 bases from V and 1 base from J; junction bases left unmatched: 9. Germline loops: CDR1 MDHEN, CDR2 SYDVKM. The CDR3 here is CASSYSGTGGGGTDTQYF. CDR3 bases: TGTGCCAGCAGTTACTCCGGGACAGGGGGCGGGGGCACAGATACGCAGTATTTT. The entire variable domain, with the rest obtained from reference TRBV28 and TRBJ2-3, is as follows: DVKVTQSSRYLVKRTGEKVFLECVQDMDHENMFWYRQDPGLGLRLIYFSYDVKMKEKGDIPEGYSVSREKKERFSLILESASTNQTSMYLCASSYSGTGGGGTDTQYFGPGTRLTVL.